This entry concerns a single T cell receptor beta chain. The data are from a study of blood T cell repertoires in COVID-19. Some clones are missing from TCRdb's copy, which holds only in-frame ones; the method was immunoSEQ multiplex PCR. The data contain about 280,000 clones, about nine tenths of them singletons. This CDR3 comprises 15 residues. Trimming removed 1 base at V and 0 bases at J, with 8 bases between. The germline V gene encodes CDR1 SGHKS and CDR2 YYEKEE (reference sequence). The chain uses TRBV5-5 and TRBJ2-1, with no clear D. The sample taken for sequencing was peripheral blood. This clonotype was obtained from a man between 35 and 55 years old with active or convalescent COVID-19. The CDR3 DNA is TGTGCCAGCAGCTTGTATTGGAGCTCCTACAATGAGCAGTTCTTC. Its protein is CASSLYWSSYNEQFF.